Sequencing of this T cell receptor beta chain was carried out in a study of cytomegalovirus exposure and HLA in healthy donors. General study findings and limits: One variant, a missense change in DCLRE1C, was linked in a later analysis to TCR beta V- and J-gene trimming.

Amplification used 60 Vbeta primers and 13 Jbeta primers. Some clones are missing from TCRdb's copy, which holds only in-frame ones; the method was immunoSEQ multiplex PCR. Of a few hundred thousand clones in the sample, over 75% were seen once. The CDR3 sequence is 14 residues long. Germline loops: CDR1 LGHNT, CDR2 FRNRAP. Trimming left V 4 bases short and J 4 bases short, with 13 bases between. Remarks on this clone: The antigen remains unidentified.

The sequencing input was PBMCs. The TCR originated in a girl aged 2 to 9 in good health and CMV-seronegative. The J gene is TRBJ1-1, the V gene TRBV12-5; possibly TRBD1 for D (6 bases). The CDR3 is CASGSGQSRTEAFF. The CDR3 coding sequence is TGTGCTAGTGGTTCAGGACAGTCACGCACTGAAGCTTTCTTT.